These 26 T cell receptor beta chains were all obtained from the same sample, sequenced in a study of cytomegalovirus exposure and HLA in healthy donors. The PCR ran on 60 Vbeta and 13 Jbeta primers. The repertoire was sequenced with immunoSEQ multiplex PCR; TCRdb's copy has only in-frame clones and lacks some. The sample yields 130,000 or so clones, approximately 9% seen once. Sequencing was carried out using PBMCs. These receptors were obtained from a woman aged 40 to 50 in good health and CMV-seropositive.

This chain uses TRBV10-2 with TRBJ2-5; weak D call: TRBD1 (6 bases). Germline assignment: CDR1 WSHSY and CDR2 SAAADI. The CDR3 length is 14 residues. Deletions cut 0 bases from V and 5 bases from J, with 10 bases between. As DNA, the CDR3 is TGCGCCAGCAGTGAGTCGTCAGGGGAGGAGACCCAGTACTTC. Residues: CASSESSGEETQYF.

The chain combines TRBV19 with TRBJ1-5, with D tentatively TRBD1 (6 bases). V was cut by 3 bases and J by 2 bases, with 14 bases left in between. Germline CDR1 LNHDA, CDR2 SQIVND (reference sequence). CDR3 length equals 16 residues. The CDR3 bases are TGTGCCAGTAGTATTAATGCAGGGGTGGGCAATCAGCCCCAGCATTTT. Translated: CASSINAGVGNQPQHF.

This chain connects TRBV6-5 to TRBJ1-1; D is unresolved. CDR1 MNHEY and CDR2 SVGAGI come from the germline V gene. V was clipped by 5 bases and J by 0 bases, with 13 bases between them. This CDR3 has 15 amino acids. The CDR3 DNA reads TGTGCCAGCAGTACTAATCCCCTCATGAACACTGAAGCTTTCTTT. Translation: CASSTNPLMNTEAFF.

For the CDR3, the DNA is TGCGCCAGCAGCTTGGCGGCTAGCGGGTCGTACAATGAGCAGTTCTTC. Translation: CASSLAASGSYNEQFF. The chain uses TRBV5-1 and TRBJ2-1; TRBD2 agrees at 8 bases. V was clipped by 0 bases and J by 4 bases; unmatched bases: 6. The CDR3 extends over 16 amino acids. Germline-derived CDR1 and CDR2 are SGHRS and YFSETQ.

In this sample, this clone turned up a few times. The chain joins TRBV10-3 to TRBJ1-2; TRBD1 is a possible D gene (6 bases). V was trimmed by 11 bases and J by 4 bases, leaving 23 bases between them. Germline CDR1 is ENHRY and CDR2 is SYGVKD. CDR3 size: 15 residues. The DNA for the CDR3 is TGTGCCGGAAACGGGGGGGCCAACAACTCCTATGGCTACACCTTC. Its protein product is CAGNGGANNSYGYTF.

The chain employs TRBV5-1 and TRBJ2-3; 7 bases match TRBD2. The CDR3 is 15 residues long. Germline values: CDR1 SGHRS, CDR2 YFSETQ. V lost 0 bases and J lost 6; bases outside the gene matches: 7. The CDR3 nucleotides are TGCGCCAGCAGCTTGGGCCCACTAGCGTTGGATACGCAGTATTTT. Amino acid sequence: CASSLGPLALDTQYF. The entire variable domain, with the rest obtained from reference TRBV5-1 and TRBJ2-3, is as follows: KAGVTQTPRYLIKTRGQQVTLSCSPISGHRSVSWYQQTPGQGLQFLFEYFSETQRNKGNFPGRFSGRQFSNSRSEMNVSTLELGDSALYLCASSLGPLALDTQYFGPGTRLTVL.

The table lists this clone with a few counts. As DNA, the CDR3 is TGTGCCAGTATTACCCCGACTGGCTTAGGCGGCTACACCTTC. Translated, it gives CASITPTGLGGYTF. This chain joins TRBV19 and TRBJ1-2; D not resolved. Germline V CDR1 and CDR2: LNHDA, SQIVND (reference sequence). Deletions cut 7 bases from V and 8 bases from J, with 20 bases between. There are 14 residues in the CDR3.

This clone showed up just a few times. V usage is TRBV18 and J usage is TRBJ1-4; TRBD1 might be the D (5 bases). The CDR3 consists of 16 residues. Germline V gene lookup returns CDR1 KGHSH and CDR2 LQKENI. The V and J ends lost 0 bases and 5 bases respectively, with 13 bases between them. The CDR3 here is CASSPPGRVTNEKLFF. The CDR3 nucleotides are TGTGCCAGCTCACCACCCGGCAGGGTAACCAATGAAAAACTGTTTTTT. The complete variable domain, with remaining parts taken from reference TRBV18 and TRBJ1-4, reads NAGVMQNPRHLVRRRGQEARLRCSPMKGHSHVYWYRQLPEEGLKFMVYLQKENIIDESGMPKERFSAEFPKEGPSILRIQQVVRGDSAAYFCASSPPGRVTNEKLFFGSGTQLSVL.

This clone was counted a few times. The CDR3 DNA is TGTGCCAGCAGCGTGGGGGGCAGGGTCAATCAGCCCCAGCATTTT. Translating it yields CASSVGGRVNQPQHF. The J gene is TRBJ1-5, the V gene TRBV5-8, with D possibly matching TRBD1 (6 bases). The CDR3 totals 15 residues. V was cut by 4 bases and J by 3 bases, with 14 bases left in between. Germline CDR1 is SGHTS and CDR2 is YDEGEE. The full variable domain, rest sourced from reference TRBV5-8 and TRBJ1-5, is EAGVTQSPTHLIKTRGQQATLRCSPISGHTSVYWYQQALGLGLQFLLWYDEGEERNRGNFPPRFSGRQFPNYSSELNVNALELEDSALYLCASSVGGRVNQPQHFGDGTRLSIL.

The chain carries TRBV7-2 and TRBJ1-1; D not resolved. Germline V gene data show CDR1 as SGHTA and CDR2 as FQGNSA. The CDR3 loop spans 14 amino acids. V dropped 0 bases and J dropped 1 base, with 6 bases sitting between them. The CDR3 reads CASSLARWNTEAFF. The CDR3 DNA is TGTGCCAGCAGCTTAGCGAGGTGGAACACTGAAGCTTTCTTT.

This clone turned up a few times. The chain carries TRBV7-2 and TRBJ2-5, with TRBD2 identical over 10 bases. Germline-derived CDR1 and CDR2 are SGHTA and FQGNSA. V shed 5 bases, J shed 3 bases, and the junction held 3 bases outside the gene matches. The CDR3 covers 14 residues. Here the CDR3 reads CASSVGLAEETQYF. DNA for the CDR3: TGTGCCAGCAGCGTCGGACTAGCGGAAGAGACCCAGTACTTC.

This chain's CDR3 is CAISIGTYEQYF. Here the CDR3 DNA reads TGTGCCATCAGTATCGGGACCTACGAGCAGTACTTC. The chain joins TRBV10-3 to TRBJ2-7; maybe TRBD2 (5 bases). This CDR3 is 12 amino acids long. Germline V gene lookup returns CDR1 ENHRY and CDR2 SYGVKD. The V end lost 5 bases, the J end lost 2 bases, and 7 bases lay between the germline ends.

This clone was counted a few times. J is TRBJ2-5 and V is TRBV19, with TRBD1 matching over 7 bases. The CDR3 loop spans 14 amino acids. In germline, CDR1 is LNHDA, CDR2 SQIVND (reference sequence). Trimming removed 4 bases from V and 5 bases from J; junction bases left unmatched: 7. The CDR3 spells CASSKAGGWETQYF. DNA of the CDR3: TGTGCCAGTAGTAAAGCAGGGGGATGGGAGACCCAGTACTTC.

This clone was counted only a few times. This rearrangement joins TRBV6-1 to TRBJ1-2, with 12 bases matching TRBD1. Germline CDR1 and CDR2: MNHNS and SASEGT. The J segment lost 2 bases and the V segment lost 8 bases, leaving 6 bases of the junction unmatched. This CDR3 is 15 amino acids long. The CDR3 DNA reads as TGTGCCAGCCGGGACAGGGGGCAACTCAACTATGGCTACACCTTC. It translates to CASRDRGQLNYGYTF.

In its sample, this clone was seen a few times. The chain employs TRBV6-6 and TRBJ2-3, with D possibly TRBD1 on 6 matching bases. CDR3 length: 16 residues. Germline V lookup: CDR1 MNHNY, CDR2 SVGAGI (reference sequence). The V end lost 3 bases, the J end lost 1 base, and 14 bases lay between the germline ends. Here the CDR3 DNA reads TGTGCCAGCAGTTATAACGACAGGTTCCGCACAGATACGCAGTATTTT. It is translated as CASSYNDRFRTDTQYF.

The rearrangement links TRBV5-6 to TRBJ1-1, with D possibly being TRBD1 (5 bases). This CDR3 has 13 amino acids. The germline V gene has CDR1 SGHDT and CDR2 YYEEEE. The V end was cut by 0 bases, the J end by 10 bases, with 13 bases between. The CDR3 sequence: CASSLDRRVAAFF. For the CDR3, the DNA is TGTGCCAGCAGCTTGGATCGCAGGGTGGCAGCTTTCTTT.

In this sample, this clone turned up a few times. The V gene is TRBV9, the J gene TRBJ1-2; 10 bases line up with TRBD1. Germline V gene data show CDR1 as SGDLS and CDR2 as YYNGEE. V lost 0 bases and J lost 4; bases outside the gene matches: 3. CDR3 length equals 15 residues. This CDR3 reads CASSVGGQGTYGYTF. The DNA for the CDR3 is TGTGCCAGCAGCGTAGGGGGACAGGGGACCTATGGCTACACCTTC.

The CDR3 reads CASSYSSPNEQFF. CDR3 nucleotides: TGTGCCAGCAGTTATTCTAGCCCCAATGAGCAGTTCTTC. The chain uses TRBV6-5 and TRBJ2-1, with D perhaps matching TRBD2 (5 bases). V lost 3 bases to trimming and J lost 6 bases, with 9 bases between them. Germline assignment: CDR1 MNHEY and CDR2 SVGAGI. The CDR3 is 13 amino acids.

A few counts support this clone. V and J are TRBV15 and TRBJ2-7; D is unclear. Germline V CDR1 and CDR2: LNHNV, YYDKDF (reference sequence). The V gene lost 3 bases and the J gene lost 3 bases, with 9 bases spanning the gap. This CDR3 has 13 residues. The CDR3 here is CATSSRVIYEQYF. The CDR3 DNA reads as TGTGCCACCAGCAGTAGAGTCATCTACGAGCAGTACTTC.

This chain joins TRBV11-3 and TRBJ2-7, with D possibly matching TRBD1 (6 bases). V shed 5 bases and J shed 7 bases, with 18 bases lying between them. This CDR3 contains 14 residues. Germline loops: CDR1 SGHNT, CDR2 YENEEA. This CDR3 reads CASSLTAGAEEQYF. CDR3 nucleotides: TGTGCCAGCAGCCTGACGGCAGGGGCGGAGGAGCAGTACTTC.

The chain carries TRBV27 and TRBJ1-1, with D perhaps matching TRBD1 (5 bases). Germline V gives CDR1 MNHEY, CDR2 SMNVEV (reference sequence). Trimming took 3 bases from V and 4 from J, leaving 18 bases between them. There are 16 residues in the CDR3. The CDR3 DNA reads as TGTGCCAGCAGTTTCTCAACAGGAATTTGGGGCACTGAAGCTTTCTTT. This encodes CASSFSTGIWGTEAFF.

This clone was detected only a few times. V and J are TRBV5-5 and TRBJ1-3; D might be TRBD1 (6 bases). The CDR3 consists of 15 residues. The ends were cut back, 0 bases at V and 2 bases at J, with 9 bases in the middle. In germline, CDR1 is SGHKS, CDR2 YYEKEE (reference sequence). CDR3 nucleotides: TGTGCCAGCAGCTTGGACAGGGCTGCTGGAAACACCATATATTTT. Its protein is CASSLDRAAGNTIYF.

This clone was picked up a small number of times. This chain's CDR3 is CSVAPGQGWINEQYF. In DNA, the CDR3 is TGCAGCGTTGCCCCAGGACAGGGCTGGATCAACGAGCAGTACTTC. This chain connects TRBV29-1 to TRBJ2-7, with 8 nucleotides matching TRBD1. The V gene end was trimmed by 4 bases and the J gene end by 5 bases; junction bases not matched to a gene: 13. The CDR3 has 15 amino acids. Germline V gene lookup returns CDR1 SQVTM and CDR2 ANQGSEA.

The V and J genes are TRBV6-1 and TRBJ1-4; 8 nucleotides line up with TRBD1. With 6 bases clipped from V and 8 bases from J, the junction kept 11 bases outside the gene matches. This CDR3 comprises 15 residues. Germline-derived CDR1 and CDR2 are MNHNS and SASEGT. The CDR3 DNA reads as TGTGCCAGCAGGCCCGATACAGGGGGTTGGGAAAAACTGTTTTTT. This encodes CASRPDTGGWEKLFF.

This clone turned up a few times. The rearrangement links TRBV6-5 to TRBJ1-2; D is possibly TRBD1 (5 bases). The CDR3 length is 12 residues. The ends were cut back, 0 bases at V and 7 bases at J, with 6 bases in the middle. Germline CDR1 and CDR2: MNHEY and SVGAGI. The CDR3 here is CASSYSGGGYTF. The CDR3 bases are TGTGCCAGCAGTTACTCGGGGGGTGGCTACACCTTC.

This clone occurred a few times. The chain is built from TRBV7-9 and TRBJ1-1; TRBD1 agrees at 9 bases. Germline assignment: CDR1 SEHNR and CDR2 FQNEAQ (reference sequence). J lost 5 bases, V lost 1 base, and 8 bases had no gene match. The CDR3 is made up of 16 amino acids. CDR3 amino acids: CASSLDAGQGRTEAFF. The CDR3 coding sequence is TGTGCCAGCAGCTTAGACGCGGGACAGGGCCGTACTGAAGCTTTCTTT.